These T cell receptor beta chains were read from a single sample in a study of cytomegalovirus exposure and HLA in healthy donors. The repertoire was sequenced with immunoSEQ multiplex PCR; TCRdb's copy has only in-frame clones and lacks some. Seen here are 240,000 or so clones, about 86% observed once, and the top ten hold 1.2%. Sequenced: PBMCs. The receptors were gathered from a woman aged 25 to 39 in good health and CMV-seropositive. CDR3s include the opening cysteine and the closing phenylalanine or tryptophan. Fields, in order: V gene, clone size, J gene, D gene, CDR3 protein, CDR3 DNA. A D gene is named only where the DNA matches it firmly. Not every row has a clone size; where given, it reads once, few, many or a size class.

TRBV19	NA	TRBJ2-5	TRBD2	CASSTSGTSKETQYF	TGTGCCAGTAGTACTAGCGGGACCTCAAAAGAGACCCAGTACTTC
TRBV28	NA	TRBJ2-4	NA	CASSTQGRPGIQYF	TGTGCCAGCAGTACACAGGGACGTCCCGGCATTCAGTACTTC
TRBV4-2	NA	TRBJ2-1	TRBD2	CASSLRTSDNEQFF	TGTGCCAGCAGCCTGAGGACTAGTGACAATGAGCAGTTCTTC
TRBV19	few	TRBJ2-7	NA	CASSPGLLTEQYF	TGTGCCAGTAGCCCGGGACTTCTTACCGAGCAGTACTTC
TRBV5-1	NA	TRBJ2-3	TRBD1	CASSLPRDRAEALTDTQYF	TGCGCCAGCAGCTTGCCCCGGGACAGGGCGGAGGCTTTGACAGATACGCAGTATTTT
TRBV28	NA	TRBJ2-7	TRBD1	CASSGRDRRFYEQYF	TGTGCCAGCAGCGGCCGGGACAGGCGGTTTTACGAGCAGTACTTC
TRBV30	NA	TRBJ2-1	NA	CAWSGRPSGEQFF	TGTGCCTGGAGCGGTAGGCCTTCGGGTGAGCAGTTCTTC
TRBV7-2	NA	TRBJ2-1	TRBD2	CASSLEGLAGDNEQFF	TGTGCCAGCAGCTTAGAGGGGCTAGCGGGAGACAATGAGCAGTTCTTC
TRBV7-9	NA	TRBJ2-4	TRBD1	CASSSPDRAKNIQYF	TGTGCCAGCAGCTCGCCTGACAGGGCTAAAAACATTCAGTACTTC
TRBV5-1	NA	TRBJ1-3	NA	CASSLASASGNTIYF	TGCGCCAGCAGCTTGGCCAGCGCCTCTGGAAACACCATATATTTT